The entry that follows covers one TCR beta chain sequence. Its antigen has not been determined. Qualities for individual bases were not recorded, and no much larger clone is one base off. These data belong to a study of T cell responses to AZD1222 COVID-19 vaccine (dated by TCRdb to the early 2020s). For context, the study as a whole: TCR sequencing covered over 230 trial participants: 207 given two doses of AZD1222 and 26 given two doses of MenACWY control vaccine. Enrollment into the trials was organized by age into subgroups of 18-55, 56-69 and 70-plus years, and those subgroups contained roughly 140, 27 and 60 TCR-sequenced participants, respectively. Paper-wide results and their limitations: Only a handful of AZD1222 recipients were SARS-CoV-2 seropositive at baseline, limiting conclusions about previously exposed vaccinees. After two AZD1222 doses, spike-specific TCR breadth and depth were significantly higher than at day 0 and than in MenACWY recipients. No day 14 peak-response samples were available, so repertoires were characterized only after the peak T cell response. Participants were mostly white British, with more females than males. The authors suggested clonal diversity may have been underestimated. In the small 56-69-year group, the increase in depth fell short of significance, most likely because of low power. Reportedly, close to half of the unique spike-specific TCRs recognized epitopes lying outside the regions that are mutated in the B.1.351 and B.1.1.7 variants. The vaccine-associated CD4 TCRs covered the entire spike protein, and the dominant responses fell in regions 160-218 and 743-854.

The sample's time point, from its label and the paper: about 28 days (+/-7) after the second vaccine dose. Because spike-specific TCR depth and breadth did not differ between the two schedules, AZD1222 recipients who got a second dose at roughly 4 weeks were pooled with those who got a second dose at roughly 12 weeks. Vaccinee samples were obtained from the UK trials COV001 and COV002, which included a single-blind randomized controlled phase 2/3 trial of AZD1222 (ChAdOx1 nCoV-19) in healthy adults. For TCRbeta chain sequencing, PBMC samples were collected from trial participants at day 0 and at day 28 after the second dose. The CDR3 regions of human TCRbeta chains were analyzed by immunosequencing. From the authors' description of their analysis: Repertoire TCRs were checked for matches against a reference library of SARS-CoV-2-specific TCRs that had been generated using the MIRA antigen-specificity platform. Breadth was defined as the fraction of unique TCRs that were SARS-CoV-2-associated. Depth was defined as the fraction of total T cells that were SARS-CoV-2-associated. Using the MIRA data, each spike-specific TCR was mapped to the spike region that the TCR reacts to and placed in a CD4 or CD8 class. Log10-transformed breadth and depth values were compared by one-way ANOVA with Sidak's multiple comparisons tests. Sourced from immuneACCESS, this table was stored by TCRdb with only in-frame sequences that have V and J called. A share of the clones is absent; for the studies checked, an unresolved V gene accounts for under half, and the remainder has no known explanation. V, J and clone size reflect that table, while D and trimming were determined from the DNA. A total of 58,000 or so clones appear in this sample, 86% of them only once. The ten most abundant clones make up 6% to 7.5% of the sample.

This sample comprised peripheral blood, obtained 28 days after the second AZD1222 dose. The receptor comes from an adult who received the AZD1222 COVID-19 vaccine.

The DNA reads TGTGCCAGCCTAGGGGGGAGAGGGCGCGAGCAGTACTTC. Translated, it reads CASLGGRGREQYF. The chain was built from TRBV28 and TRBJ2-7; the D element could tentatively be TRBD1 or TRBD2, as 6 bases agree for each. The germline ends are 17 bases apart after V is trimmed by 8 bases and J by 6 bases. The CDR3 covers 13 residues, taking in both the cysteine and the phenylalanine. Only the CDR3 portion is preserved as DNA: 39 bases, with reading frame beginning at the first base. The germline V gene supplies CDR1 MDHEN and CDR2 SYDVKM.